These 26 T cell receptor beta chains originate from one sample sequenced in a study of cytomegalovirus exposure and HLA in healthy donors. Both 60 Vbeta primers and 13 Jbeta primers went into the PCR. Method: immunoSEQ multiplex PCR; TCRdb's copy keeps in-frame clones and lacks some. Seen here are about 160,000 clones, roughly 80% observed once, and the top ten hold roughly 4.2%. Sequences were obtained from PBMCs. These receptors were collected from a man aged 35 to 55 in good health and CMV-seronegative.

Note on this clone: The junction and the germline gene differ at one end; a read error may be behind it. CDR3 in amino acids: CASRLDGDYGYTF. In DNA form, the CDR3 reads TGTGCCAGCAGGTTGGACGGGGACTATGGCTACACCTTC. The chain has TRBV5-4 and TRBJ1-2; D not resolved. CDR3 length: 13 amino acids. Germline CDR1 is SGHNT and CDR2 is YYREEE (reference sequence).

This sequence joins TRBV7-9 and TRBJ1-1; D is possibly TRBD1 (5 bases). Trimming shortened V by 5 bases and J by 4 bases, and 17 bases separated the two germline ends. The CDR3 is 15 amino acids. Germline CDR1 reads SEHNR; CDR2 reads FQNEAQ (reference sequence). The CDR3: CASSPSWGEGTEAFF. The CDR3, as DNA: TGTGCCAGCAGCCCGTCTTGGGGGGAAGGCACTGAAGCTTTCTTT.

The table lists this clone with a few counts. The V gene is TRBV27, the J gene TRBJ2-1; TRBD2 matches at 10 bases. This CDR3 spans 15 amino acids. The J segment lost 4 bases and the V segment lost 5 bases, leaving 5 bases of the junction unmatched. From germline, CDR1 is MNHEY and CDR2 SMNVEV (reference sequence). CDR3 DNA sequence: TGTGCCAGCAGTCTTAGCGGGGGGCGGTACAATGAGCAGTTCTTC. This codes for CASSLSGGRYNEQFF.

The chain links TRBV19 to TRBJ1-2; 10 bases line up with TRBD1. The CDR3 loop spans 15 amino acids. Trimming removed 5 bases from V and 4 bases from J; junction bases left unmatched: 7. The V gene's germline CDR1 is LNHDA and CDR2 SQIVND (reference sequence). CDR3 in amino acids: CASSPRQGAFYGYTF. CDR3 sequence (DNA): TGTGCCAGTAGTCCAAGACAGGGGGCTTTCTATGGCTACACCTTC.

The chain combines TRBV9 with TRBJ2-7; TRBD1 matches at 7 bases. This CDR3 has 13 amino acids. The V gene end was trimmed by 4 bases and the J gene end by 3 bases; junction bases not matched to a gene: 4. Germline loops: CDR1 SGDLS, CDR2 YYNGEE. CDR3 protein: CASSPGTVYEQYF. DNA of the CDR3: TGTGCCAGCAGCCCCGGGACAGTCTACGAGCAGTACTTC.

The rearrangement joins TRBV2 to TRBJ1-3; 7 nucleotides agree with TRBD1. Germline CDR1 reads SNHLY; CDR2 reads FYNNEI. With 3 bases clipped from V and 8 bases from J, the junction kept 7 bases outside the gene matches. The CDR3 contains 14 residues. The CDR3 region has the DNA TGTGCCAGCAGTGACAGGGGGAGTTTGGACACCATATATTTT. It encodes CASSDRGSLDTIYF.

This clone has just a few counts. The CDR3, as DNA: TGTGCCAGCAGCGTACGACAGGGACAGCAGTACTTC. Translating it yields CASSVRQGQQYF. The chain is built from TRBV5-6 and TRBJ2-7, with 7 positions matching TRBD1. Germline CDR1 and CDR2: SGHDT and YYEEEE. The CDR3 extends over 12 amino acids. V gave up 4 bases and J gave up 8 bases; unmatched junction bases: 6.

The rearrangement uses TRBV9 and TRBJ2-5; D possibly corresponds to TRBD1 (6 bases). Germline V gene sequence: CDR1 SGDLS, CDR2 YYNGEE. The CDR3 consists of 15 residues. The V end was cut by 5 bases, the J end by 0 bases, with 14 bases between. The CDR3 DNA reads as TGTGCCAGCAGTGTGGGGGCTACGTACCAAGAGACCCAGTACTTC. Encoded protein: CASSVGATYQETQYF.

The sample holds one count of this clone. This chain uses TRBV6-5 with TRBJ2-1, with D perhaps TRBD1 (6 bases). V lost 10 bases to trimming and J lost 3 bases, with 13 bases between them. This CDR3 is built from 13 residues. CDR1 and CDR2 from the germline V gene are MNHEY and SVGAGI. The DNA for the CDR3 is TGTGCCACACAGGGAAGGGGCTACAATGAGCAGTTCTTC. It codes for CATQGRGYNEQFF.

The rearrangement joins TRBV11-2 to TRBJ1-1; 9 nucleotides align to TRBD1. Trimming at V came to 1 base and at J to 6 bases, leaving 9 bases not matched to a gene. Germline assignment: CDR1 SGHAT and CDR2 FQNNGV. CDR3 length: 16 residues. CDR3 residues: CASSLGSWTGESEAFF. In nucleotides, the CDR3 is TGTGCCAGCAGCTTAGGTTCCTGGACAGGGGAGTCTGAAGCTTTCTTT.

This clone was seen once. The rearrangement links TRBV7-9 to TRBJ2-7; 10 nucleotides match TRBD1. The CDR3 extends over 14 amino acids. V shed 5 bases and J 4 bases; nucleotides not matched to a gene: 5. Germline CDR1 SEHNR, CDR2 FQNEAQ (reference sequence). The CDR3 protein is CASSLPGQGYEQYF. The CDR3 DNA reads TGTGCCAGCAGCCTACCGGGACAGGGGTACGAGCAGTACTTC.

This clone was observed a handful of times. The chain couples TRBV18 to TRBJ2-2, with unresolved D. Germline V CDR1 and CDR2: KGHSH, LQKENI. V gave up 1 base and J gave up 4 bases, with 10 bases separating them. The CDR3 totals 15 residues. The CDR3 DNA reads as TGTGCCAGCTCACCACGAGTGGAGCGCACCGGGGAGCTGTTTTTT. Amino acid sequence: CASSPRVERTGELFF. Using reference TRBV18 and TRBJ2-2 for the parts outside the CDR3, the full variable domain is NAGVMQNPRHLVRRRGQEARLRCSPMKGHSHVYWYRQLPEEGLKFMVYLQKENIIDESGMPKERFSAEFPKEGPSILRIQQVVRGDSAAYFCASSPRVERTGELFFGEGSRLTVL.

V is TRBV2 and J is TRBJ2-3, with TRBD2 matching 9 bases. Looked up from germline, CDR1 is SNHLY and CDR2 is FYNNEI. CDR3 length: 15 amino acids. V was clipped by 3 bases and J by 1 base; unmatched bases: 2. CDR3 sequence: CASSDSGGGTDTQYF. The CDR3 nucleotides are TGTGCCAGCAGTGATAGCGGGGGTGGCACAGATACGCAGTATTTT. The variable domain in full, with the rest retrieved from reference TRBV2 and TRBJ2-3, is EPEVTQTPSHQVTQMGQEVILRCVPISNHLYFYWYRQILGQKVEFLVSFYNNEISEKSEIFDDQFSVERPDGSNFTLKIRSTKLEDSAMYFCASSDSGGGTDTQYFGPGTRLTVL.

The rearrangement links TRBV11-3 to TRBJ2-3; TRBD2 matches 11 bases. Germline V gene lookup returns CDR1 SGHNT and CDR2 YENEEA. This CDR3 comprises 16 residues. The ends lost 4 bases at V and 0 bases at J; junction bases unmatched: 3. The CDR3, as DNA: TGTGCCAGCAGCTCCACTAGCGGGAGAAGCACAGATACGCAGTATTTT. The encoded protein is CASSSTSGRSTDTQYF.

The gene calls are TRBV2 and TRBJ2-5, with D maybe TRBD2 (6 bases). Germline V lookup: CDR1 SNHLY, CDR2 FYNNEI. The V gene lost 9 bases and the J gene lost 3 bases, with 20 bases spanning the gap. This CDR3 is built from 15 residues. CDR3 protein: CARGTPLTDEETQYF. The CDR3 coding sequence is TGTGCCAGGGGGACTCCCCTTACCGACGAAGAGACCCAGTACTTC.

The chain employs TRBV7-9 and TRBJ1-2, with 8 bases that match TRBD1. CDR1 and CDR2 from the germline V gene are SEHNR and FQNEAQ (reference sequence). Germline trimming cut 8 bases from V and 6 bases from J; bases unmatched to any gene: 11. This CDR3 comprises 14 residues. The CDR3 DNA is TGTGCCAGCGATGGGACAGGTCTTGACCATGGCTACACCTTC. As protein: CASDGTGLDHGYTF.

Here the CDR3 reads CASSRTGDTQYF. CDR3 nucleotide sequence: TGTGCCAGCAGCCGAACCGGAGATACGCAGTATTTT. V is TRBV7-3 and J is TRBJ2-3; D gene uncertain. The CDR3 sequence is 12 residues long. CDR1 and CDR2 (germline): SGHTA, FQGTGA. V shed 5 bases and J shed 5 bases, with 8 bases lying between them.

The CDR3 protein is CAISSGQLLNSPLHF. The CDR3, as DNA: TGTGCCATCAGTTCAGGACAGTTACTCAATTCACCCCTCCACTTT. J is TRBJ1-6 and V is TRBV10-3, with D possibly matching TRBD1 (6 bases). The germline V and J ends were trimmed by 5 bases and 7 bases, with 15 bases remaining between them. In germline, CDR1 is ENHRY, CDR2 SYGVKD. The CDR3 loop spans 15 amino acids.

The chain links TRBV20-1 to TRBJ2-5; tentative D call: TRBD2 (6 bases). V lost 5 bases and J 11 bases, leaving 15 bases between the germline ends. CDR3 length: 11 residues. CDR1 and CDR2 from the germline V gene are DFQATT and SNEGSKA (reference sequence). The CDR3, as DNA: TGCAGTGCTGGGGGACTTGGGGAGCAGTACTTC. As protein: CSAGGLGEQYF.

The rearrangement joins TRBV6-6 to TRBJ1-5; 7 bases align to TRBD1. The V gene's germline CDR1 is MNHNY and CDR2 SVGAGI (reference sequence). This CDR3 is built from 14 residues. V lost 6 bases and J lost 7; bases outside the gene matches: 9. CDR3 in DNA: TGTGCCAGCAGACCTACAGGGGAGTGGCAGCCCCAGCATTTT. Protein product: CASRPTGEWQPQHF.

The chain recombines TRBV6-1 with TRBJ1-5, with D maybe TRBD1 (5 bases). Trimming stripped 7 bases from V and 0 bases from J, with 13 bases between. Germline-derived CDR1 and CDR2 are MNHNS and SASEGT. The CDR3 totals 15 residues. Here the CDR3 reads CASTMTAYSNQPQHF. The CDR3 coding sequence is TGTGCCAGCACCATGACAGCGTATAGCAATCAGCCCCAGCATTTT.

The chain joins TRBV10-3 to TRBJ2-5; a possible D gene is TRBD2 (5 bases). CDR3 length equals 12 residues. CDR1 is ENHRY, CDR2 SYGVKD, per germline. V was pared by 3 bases and J by 6 bases, with 8 bases between. CDR3 in amino acids: CAISDREKTQYF. In nucleotides, the CDR3 is TGTGCCATCAGTGATCGGGAAAAGACCCAGTACTTC.

The chain links TRBV5-1 to TRBJ2-5; TRBD1 matches at 7 bases. Germline CDR1 and CDR2: SGHRS and YFSETQ. The CDR3 spans 15 residues. V lost 4 bases to trimming and J lost 5 bases; unmatched junction nucleotides: 11. CDR3 in DNA: TGCGCCAGCAGCCAGAATACAGGGGAAATGGAGACCCAGTACTTC. Translating gives CASSQNTGEMETQYF.

On this clone itself: The junction differs from germline at one of its ends, possibly a read error. V gene TRBV19 combines with J gene TRBJ2-7; tentative D call: TRBD1 (5 bases). The CDR3 runs 16 residues. CDR1 is LNHDA and CDR2 is SQIVND in the germline V gene (reference sequence). The CDR3 here is CASSKIDSWGSYEQYF. The CDR3 nucleotides are TGTGCCAGCAGTAAAATCGACAGTTGGGGTTCCTACGAGCAGTACTTC.

The chain uses TRBV5-1 and TRBJ1-4; D is unresolved. The V gene's germline CDR1 is SGHRS and CDR2 YFSETQ. The length of the CDR3 is 17 residues. The ends were cut back, 0 bases at V and 0 bases at J, with 12 bases in the middle. CDR3 loop: CASSLAGWAATNEKLFF. CDR3 in DNA: TGCGCCAGCAGCTTGGCCGGCTGGGCTGCAACTAATGAAAAACTGTTTTTT.

Turning to this clone: Other nucleotide sequences in the sample specify the same CDR3. The chain uses TRBV7-9 and TRBJ2-2; TRBD2 matches 10 bases. The germline CDR1 and CDR2 sequences are SEHNR and FQNEAQ (reference sequence). The CDR3 is made up of 17 amino acids. The trim removed 1 base at V and 6 bases at J, leaving 8 bases unmatched. This chain's CDR3 is CASSLGAVTSGAGELFF. CDR3 sequence (DNA): TGTGCCAGCAGCTTAGGTGCGGTTACTAGCGGGGCCGGGGAGCTGTTTTTT.